Listed below are T cell receptor beta chains from one sample, sequenced in a study of shared clonotypes between healthy human individuals. The table came from immunoSEQ multiplex PCR; TCRdb's copy has only in-frame clones and leaves some out. In the table there are hundreds of thousands of clones, 90% to 95% of which are singletons. The material sequenced was naive CD8+ T cells sorted from blood. The receptors here all came from a man aged 25-45 years in good health. CDR3s include the opening cysteine and the closing phenylalanine or tryptophan. A D gene is named only where the DNA matches it firmly. Not every row has a clone size; where given, it reads once, few, many or a size class.

>TRBJ2-2|TRBV4-1|NA|NA
TGCGCCAGCAGCCAAGATACGAACACCGGGGAGCTGTTTTTT
CASSQDTNTGELFF
>TRBJ2-1|TRBV9|NA|TRBD2
TGTGCCAGCAGCGGGACTAGCGGGAGGGCCCGGAATGAGCAGTTCTTC
CASSGTSGRARNEQFF
>TRBJ2-7|TRBV19|once|TRBD2
TGTGCCAGTAGTATTAGCGGGGCCATCTACGAGCAGTACTTC
CASSISGAIYEQYF
>TRBJ2-1|TRBV7-2|NA|TRBD2
TGTGCCAGCAGCTTGGTTCTAGCGGGGAACCACAATGAGCAGTTCTTC
CASSLVLAGNHNEQFF
>TRBJ1-1|TRBV25-1|NA|NA
TGTGCCAGCAGTGTCGCGGGGATTTGGGATGAAGCTTTCTTT
CASSVAGIWDEAFF
>TRBJ2-7|TRBV28|NA|NA
TGTGCCAGCAGCGTAGGAATCTACGAGCAGTACTTC
CASSVGIYEQYF
>TRBJ1-1|TRBV2|NA|TRBD1
TGTGCCAGCTCAGGGGGGAACACTGAAGCTTTCTTT
CASSGGNTEAFF
>TRBJ2-5|TRBV14|NA|NA
TGTGCCAGCAGCCAGTGGGGGGAGGAGACCCAGTACTTC
CASSQWGEETQYF
>TRBJ2-7|TRBV4-1|NA|NA
TGCGCCAGCAGCCCGGGTCCAGAGGACTACGAGCAGTACTTC
CASSPGPEDYEQYF
>TRBJ2-3|TRBV7-9|NA|TRBD2
TGTGCCAGCAGCCCCCGACTAGCGGGAGGGACAAGGGATACGCAGTATTTT
CASSPRLAGGTRDTQYF
>TRBJ2-1|TRBV13|NA|TRBD1
TGTGCCAGCAGCAACCGACAGGGTACGGGCGGTCATGAGCAGTTCTTC
CASSNRQGTGGHEQFF
>TRBJ2-5|TRBV6-5|NA|TRBD1
TGTGCCGTGAACGACAGGGGGCAAGAGACCCAGTACTTC
CAVNDRGQETQYF
>TRBJ2-7|TRBV6-1|NA|TRBD1
TGTGCCAGCAGTGAATACGGTGACAGGGGAGTGTACGAGCAGTACTTC
CASSEYGDRGVYEQYF
>TRBJ1-5|TRBV11-2|NA|NA
TGTGCCAGCAGCTTAGTTGATCGGGGGGCGAACAATCAGCCCCAGCATTTT
CASSLVDRGANNQPQHF
>TRBJ2-1|TRBV6-6|NA|TRBD2
TGTGCCAGCAGTTACTCGCGGGAGGGCCAGTACAATGAGCAGTTCTTC
CASSYSREGQYNEQFF
>TRBJ2-1|TRBV7-2|NA|NA
TGTGCCAGCAGCCCGCCATGGGGACTCGACAACTACAATGAGCAGTTCTTC
CASSPPWGLDNYNEQFF
>TRBJ2-1|TRBV7-9|NA|TRBD1
TGTGCCAGCAGGTCCGGGACAGGGGGTAACAATGAGCAGTTCTTC
CASRSGTGGNNEQFF
>TRBJ1-3|TRBV9|NA|TRBD1
TGTGCCAGCAGGACAGGGGTTTCTGGAAACACCATATATTTT
CASRTGVSGNTIYF
>TRBJ2-1|TRBV28|NA|NA
TGTGCCAGCAGTTCCAGGCCCGGGGACTACAATGAGCAGTTCTTC
CASSSRPGDYNEQFF
>TRBJ2-7|TRBV7-9|once|TRBD1
TGTGCCAGCAGCAGCCCTCAGGGGGAGAGCTCCTACGAGCAGTACTTC
CASSSPQGESSYEQYF
>TRBJ2-1|TRBV4-3|NA|TRBD2
TGCGCCAGCAGCCAATCTTGGGGTACTTTAGCGGGAACCTACAATGAGCAGTTCTTC
CASSQSWGTLAGTYNEQFF
>TRBJ2-7|TRBV7-6|NA|TRBD1
TGTGCCAGCAGTAGGACAGGGGGGGACGAGCAGTACTTC
CASSRTGGDEQYF
>TRBJ2-1|TRBV5-6|NA|NA
TGTGCCAGCACTACTGGCAAAATTTTCCCGGCCTCCTACAATGAGCAGTTCTTC
CASTTGKIFPASYNEQFF
>TRBJ1-1|TRBV7-9|NA|NA
TGTGCCAGCAGCCCCCATGTTCGTTGGGCCGCTAAGGCTTTCTTT
CASSPHVRWAAKAFF
>TRBJ2-2|TRBV11-2|NA|NA
TGTGCCAGCAGCTTAGGAGGGGCAGGGGATATCGGGGAGCTGTTTTTT
CASSLGGAGDIGELFF
>TRBJ2-2|TRBV7-8|NA|TRBD2
TGTGCCAGCAGCTTAGTACTAGCGGCCCCGAACACCGGGGAGCTGTTTTTT
CASSLVLAAPNTGELFF
>TRBJ2-7|TRBV2|few|NA
TGTGCCAGCACTCGCAGGCGGCTCGAGCAGTACTTC
CASTRRRLEQYF
>TRBJ2-2|TRBV14|NA|NA
TGTGCCAGCAGCCAAGTTTCGGGAGTAGTACGGACGAACACCGGGGAGCTGTTTTTT
CASSQVSGVVRTNTGELFF
>TRBJ2-6|TRBV15|NA|NA
TGTGCCACAAGGAGGGCCTCTGGGGCCAACGTCCTGACTTTC
CATRRASGANVLTF
>TRBJ2-7|TRBV5-6|NA|NA
TGTGCCAGCAGCAGGGGAGAAAGCTCCTACGAGCAGTACTTC
CASSRGESSYEQYF
>TRBJ2-7|TRBV27|NA|TRBD1
TGTGCCAGCAGGATAACAGGGGCCCCCTACGAGCAGTACTTC
CASRITGAPYEQYF
>TRBJ1-2|TRBV7-9|NA|TRBD1
TGTGCCAGCAGCGACCGGGACAGATTCTATGGCTACACCTTC
CASSDRDRFYGYTF
>TRBJ2-1|TRBV7-8|NA|TRBD2
TGTGCCAGCAGCTTTGCGGGAGTCCGTAATGAGCAGTTCTTC
CASSFAGVRNEQFF
>TRBJ2-2|TRBV6-5|NA|NA
TGTGCCAGCAGTTATTTTAACACCGGGGAGCTGTTTTTT
CASSYFNTGELFF
>TRBJ2-7|TRBV29-1|NA|NA
TGCAGCGTTACGGTCTCCCGGGACGGCATCTACGAGCAGTACTTC
CSVTVSRDGIYEQYF
>TRBJ2-2|TRBV7-9|NA|TRBD2
TGTGCCAGCTTAGCAACCGCGGGAGCCGGGGAGCTGTTTTTT
CASLATAGAGELFF
>TRBJ2-7|TRBV2|NA|NA
TGTGCCAGCAGTGAAGCGACCGAGCAGTACTTC
CASSEATEQYF
>TRBJ2-5|TRBV6-1|NA|NA
TGTGCCAGCAGTGAAGCGGGGGAAGAGGTTCAGGAGACCCAGTACTTC
CASSEAGEEVQETQYF
>TRBJ2-7|TRBV6-6|NA|NA
TGTGCCAGCAGTATTAACCTTTCCTACGAGCAGTACTTC
CASSINLSYEQYF
>TRBJ2-5|TRBV7-3|NA|TRBD1
TGTGCCAGCAGCCTGAGTCCGGGACAGGGGGCAGAGACCCAGTACTTC
CASSLSPGQGAETQYF
>TRBJ2-7|TRBV10-3|NA|TRBD2
TGTGCCATCGGGAGGGGAGACGTAATAAACTACGAGCAGTACTTC
CAIGRGDVINYEQYF
>TRBJ2-7|TRBV10-2|NA|NA
TGCGCCAGCAAATCCACAGGGTTTACCTCCTACGAGCAGTACTTC
CASKSTGFTSYEQYF
>TRBJ2-7|TRBV7-6|NA|NA
TGTGCCAGCAGCCCCCTTTTGAACGAGCAGTACTTC
CASSPLLNEQYF
>TRBJ1-5|TRBV27|NA|TRBD1
TGTGCCAGCAGGCCCTTAGGACAGGGGGCTCTCGATCAGCCCCAGCATTTT
CASRPLGQGALDQPQHF
>TRBJ2-3|TRBV19|NA|TRBD1
TGTGCCAGCTCCTATGAAGGGGGCCCAGATACGCAGTATTTT
CASSYEGGPDTQYF
>TRBJ2-7|TRBV4-3|NA|TRBD2
TGCGCCAGCAGCCAAGATGGCTCGGGAGGGGGATACTACGAGCAGTACTTC
CASSQDGSGGGYYEQYF
>TRBJ1-3|TRBV6-4|NA|TRBD1
TGTGCCAGCAGTGACTCGAGGCCTTGGAGCCCGGGACAGTCATGCTCTGGAAACACCATATATTTT
CASSDSRPWSPGQSCSGNTIYF
>TRBJ1-1|TRBV18|NA|TRBD1
TGTGCCAGCTCACCTCCAGGGGGGTCAACTGAAGCTTTCTTT
CASSPPGGSTEAFF
>TRBJ1-6|TRBV9|NA|NA
TGTGCCAGCAGCGTGTCAGGGAGCTCCTATAATTCACCCCTCCACTTT
CASSVSGSSYNSPLHF
>TRBJ1-3|TRBV4-1|once|NA
TGCGCCAGCAGCCAACATACAGGTAACTCTGGAAACACCATATATTTT
CASSQHTGNSGNTIYF
>TRBJ2-2|TRBV14|once|NA
TGTGCCAGCAGCCACATTCGGGGGCAGACCGGGGAGCTGTTTTTT
CASSHIRGQTGELFF
>TRBJ2-7|TRBV27|once|TRBD2
TGTGCCAGCAGTTCTAGACTAGCGCAGCAGTACTTC
CASSSRLAQQYF
>TRBJ2-3|TRBV14|NA|NA
TGTGCCAGCAGCCACACTAGTGGTGGCACAGATACGCAGTATTTT
CASSHTSGGTDTQYF
>TRBJ2-2|TRBV11-2|NA|NA
TGTGCCAGCAGCTTATACCAGGGTACCGGGGAGCTGTTTTTT
CASSLYQGTGELFF
>TRBJ2-1|TRBV7-9|NA|NA
TGTGCCAGCAGCTCGGACAGTGATGAGCAGTTCTTC
CASSSDSDEQFF